A few counts support the clone carrying this T cell receptor beta chain. The ends lost 5 bases at V and 0 bases at J; junction bases unmatched: 18. The CDR3 consists of 20 residues. The data originate from a study of identical twins. After template switching added a universal primer site, the resulting cDNA carried unique molecular identifiers. TCRdb re-derived calls from the 5' RACE reads in MiXCR, one entry per CDR3 protein. The sample includes some 690,000 distinct CDR3 sequences, over 20% of them seen just once. This sample also appeared in a second study, on T cells expressing NK-cell markers.

The chain carries TRBV12-3 or TRBV12-4 and TRBJ2-3; 9 bases line up with TRBD2. Source material: PBMCs. The TCR originated in a woman aged 18-29 years in good health. CDR3 loop: CASSRAKREDALSSTDTQYF. The CDR3 DNA follows: TGTGCCAGCAGTCGCGCTAAGCGGGAGGATGCTTTATCGAGCACAGATACGCAGTATTTT.